The rows below give T cell receptor beta chains drawn from one sample of a study of blood T cell repertoires in COVID-19. Generated by immunoSEQ multiplex PCR, the TCRdb table keeps only in-frame clones and is missing some. The sample has approximately 140,000 clones; approximately 84% are singletons. Specimen: peripheral blood. The receptors stem from a man aged 65 to 85 with acute or convalescent COVID-19. CDR3s leave out the opening cysteine and the closing phenylalanine or tryptophan.

ASIPSTGTNYGYT | TRBJ1-2 | TRBV19
ASSNQGNSYNEQF | TRBJ2-1 | TRBV21-1
ASNDREEGYGYT | TRBJ1-2 | TRBV28
ASSPYLQETQY | TRBJ2-5 | TRBV27
ATSRAGGGPVSKNIQY | TRBJ2-4 | TRBV15
AWNSGGNYEQY | TRBJ2-7 | TRBV30
ASSLDGQPQH | TRBJ1-5 | TRBV5-4
ASSQVQGDFGYT | TRBJ1-2 | TRBV4-2
ASSRIQGAQNTEAF | TRBJ1-1 | TRBV19
ASSTTVGYEGPQH | TRBJ1-5 | TRBV7-8
ASSSPAKQPQH | TRBJ1-5 | TRBV12-3/TRBV12-4
AITRGSPYEQY | TRBJ2-7 | TRBV10-3
ASSPPEDRLSQETQY | TRBJ2-5 | TRBV18
ASSFSTVQETQY | TRBJ2-5 | TRBV7-9
ASSTTQMAGGRTDTQY | TRBJ2-3 | TRBV19
ASSQGGASSNTGELF | TRBJ2-2 | TRBV4-2
ASSGPDQETQY | TRBJ2-5 | TRBV2
ASSPTGQGTDTQY | TRBJ2-3 | TRBV28
ASSIDSGQTGGYT | TRBJ1-2 | TRBV19
ASTIRSAGANVLT | TRBJ2-6 | TRBV28
ASSQDRGTSGTQETQY | TRBJ2-5 | TRBV4-2
ASPTRSYEQY | NA | TRBV21-1
ASSYRAGGQGYGYT | TRBJ1-2 | TRBV6-2/TRBV6-3
ASSAYTGSGANVLT | TRBJ2-6 | TRBV2
ASSQDRRVSGANVLT | TRBJ2-6 | TRBV4-1
ATSDFRLAGASTDTQY | TRBJ2-3 | TRBV24-1
ASSGLAGGPGTGELF | TRBJ2-2 | TRBV10-1
ASSIKGFGNQPQH | TRBJ1-5 | TRBV19
ASSAQRPQGHGQPQH | TRBJ1-5 | TRBV6-2/TRBV6-3
ASSHGLADYEQY | TRBJ2-7 | TRBV5-4
ASSQGEYGYT | TRBJ1-2 | TRBV5-6
ASRHDRDRGYT | TRBJ1-2 | TRBV2
ASSPYRELTLH | TRBJ1-6 | TRBV6-5
ASSLAETVYGYT | TRBJ1-2 | TRBV5-1
ASSFGVGRGSDEQF | TRBJ2-1 | TRBV28
ASSGGTGGRVMIQETQY | TRBJ2-5 | TRBV2
ASSRGTGGENGNQPQH | TRBJ1-5 | TRBV21-1
ASSIGQNNEKLF | TRBJ1-4 | TRBV19
ASSAQGLAGLGAGELF | TRBJ2-2 | TRBV6-1
ASSLVPDMTANYGYT | TRBJ1-2 | TRBV5-1
ASRSGTVSNQPQH | TRBJ1-5 | TRBV10-2
ASSLGGGSSYNEQF | TRBJ2-1 | TRBV11-3
ATCRGGRNQPQH | TRBJ1-5 | TRBV28
ASRVDGGSNQPQH | TRBJ1-5 | TRBV10-2
ASSVRGSGANVLT | TRBJ2-6 | TRBV9
ASIPGQGSNQPQH | TRBJ1-5 | TRBV6-6
ASSPGLLAKNIQY | TRBJ2-4 | TRBV2
ASSYLGTDNYGYT | TRBJ1-2 | TRBV5-5
ASSFGSMNTEAF | TRBJ1-1 | TRBV5-6
ASSRTEGDPYEQY | TRBJ2-7 | TRBV6-5
ASSLQAGQANYGYT | TRBJ1-2 | TRBV7-8
ASNGGGREETQY | TRBJ2-5 | TRBV5-6
ASSLRPGGEGNTIY | TRBJ1-3 | TRBV5-6
ALSRYGYT | TRBJ1-2 | TRBV30
ASSFQGAYQPQH | TRBJ1-5 | TRBV7-8
ASSFDRIPNQPQH | TRBJ1-5 | TRBV6-6
ASSPVEQGSNQPQH | TRBJ1-5 | TRBV18
ASTKMPTGGYGYT | TRBJ1-2 | TRBV28
ASTSRSGGGQPQH | TRBJ1-5 | TRBV28